These 10 T cell receptor beta chains were sequenced from one sample in a study of blood T cell repertoires in COVID-19. The protocol was immunoSEQ multiplex PCR, while the TCRdb copy is restricted to in-frame clones and leaves out a portion. The sample records about 470,000 clones, roughly nine tenths being singletons. What was sequenced was PBMCs or T cells enriched from blood (not recorded which). All receptors derive from a woman in her late teens or twenties who had recovered from COVID-19.

CDR3: CATSDFGGGSQETQYF. The CDR3 DNA reads as TGTGCCACCAGTGATTTTGGGGGGGGGAGTCAAGAGACCCAGTACTTC. The rearrangement uses TRBV24-1 and TRBJ2-5; TRBD2 matches at 7 bases. The CDR3 loop spans 16 amino acids. From germline, CDR1 is KGHDR and CDR2 SFDVKD. The J segment lost 2 bases and the V segment lost 1 base, leaving 6 bases of the junction unmatched.

V is TRBV29-1 and J is TRBJ1-5; D possibly corresponds to TRBD1 (6 bases). The CDR3 has 20 residues. V was trimmed by 6 bases and J by 0 bases, leaving 30 bases between them. Germline CDR1 SQVTM, CDR2 ANQGSEA. CDR3 nucleotide sequence: TGCAGCGTCTCTCTAATACAGGGAAGGGGATCAAATATTAGCAATCAGCCCCAGCATTTT. Protein product: CSVSLIQGRGSNISNQPQHF.

This clone came up a few times. The V call is TRBV5-1, the J call TRBJ2-3, with a weak D call TRBD2 (6 bases). The CDR3 runs 19 residues. Germline CDR1 is SGHRS and CDR2 is YFSETQ. V was pared by 4 bases and J by 4 bases, with 28 bases between. In nucleotides, the CDR3 is TGCGCCAGCAGCGTGAAACTGACGGGACTCCTTAACCGGCCAGATACGCAGTATTTT. The encoded protein is CASSVKLTGLLNRPDTQYF. Supplemented by reference TRBV5-1 and TRBJ2-3, the full variable domain reads KAGVTQTPRYLIKTRGQQVTLSCSPISGHRSVSWYQQTPGQGLQFLFEYFSETQRNKGNFPGRFSGRQFSNSRSEMNVSTLELGDSALYLCASSVKLTGLLNRPDTQYFGPGTRLTVL.

This chain uses TRBV11-2 with TRBJ1-3; TRBD1 aligns across 10 bases. The germline CDR1 and CDR2 sequences are SGHAT and FQNNGV. With V trimmed by 0 bases and J by 4 bases, 9 bases remained unmatched. CDR3 length: 18 amino acids. CDR3 in DNA: TGTGCCAGCAGCTTAGATCCGGGGACAGGGGTCTCCGGAAACACCATATATTTT. Its protein product is CASSLDPGTGVSGNTIYF.

V is TRBV5-1 and J is TRBJ2-3; possible D gene TRBD2, 6 bases. The length of the CDR3 is 16 residues. V lost 0 bases and J lost 1, with 12 bases in between. Germline-derived CDR1 and CDR2 are SGHRS and YFSETQ. This CDR3 is CASSLVSGDGTDTQYF. The CDR3 DNA sequence: TGCGCCAGCAGCTTGGTTTCGGGGGACGGCACAGATACGCAGTATTTT.

The gene calls are TRBV2 and TRBJ1-4, with 8 bases aligning to TRBD1. The germline V gene has CDR1 SNHLY and CDR2 FYNNEI. This CDR3 contains 15 residues. V shed 7 bases and J 8 bases; nucleotides not matched to a gene: 12. CDR3 coding DNA: TGTGCCAGCACCTCCCCGAGCAGGGGGCAGGAAAAACTGTTTTTT. Translated, it gives CASTSPSRGQEKLFF.

The rearrangement uses TRBV10-3 and TRBJ2-3; D uncertain. This CDR3 contains 17 residues. With 0 bases removed from V and 6 bases from J, the gap between germline ends came to 19 bases. Germline V gene lookup returns CDR1 ENHRY and CDR2 SYGVKD. The CDR3 sequence: CAISESPSGPASDTQYF. CDR3 nucleotides: TGTGCCATCAGTGAGTCCCCTAGTGGTCCCGCATCGGATACGCAGTATTTT.

This clone came up once. This rearrangement joins TRBV2 to TRBJ2-6; TRBD2 might be the D (6 bases). Germline CDR1 and CDR2: SNHLY and FYNNEI. The CDR3 runs 16 residues. V lost 8 bases and J 0 bases, leaving 14 bases between the germline ends. The CDR3 loop reads CASEGIGSSGANVLTF. As DNA, the CDR3 is TGTGCCAGCGAGGGAATCGGGAGCTCTGGGGCCAACGTCCTGACTTTC.

DNA of the CDR3: TGTGCCAGCAGCCAGATCCAGGGGAACACCGGGGAGCTGTTTTTT. It codes for CASSQIQGNTGELFF. The chain joins TRBV3-1 (or the pseudogene TRBV3-2) to TRBJ2-2; perhaps TRBD1 as D (5 bases). The CDR3 is made up of 15 amino acids. Germline V gene lookup returns CDR1 LGHDT and CDR2 YNNKEL (reference sequence). Trimming pared 3 bases from V and 1 base from J, leaving 9 bases between.

The J gene is TRBJ1-5, the V gene TRBV28; 7 bases are shared with TRBD1. Germline values: CDR1 MDHEN, CDR2 SYDVKM. The CDR3 has 13 amino acids. Germline trimming cut 4 bases from V and 7 bases from J; bases unmatched to any gene: 4. As DNA, the CDR3 is TGTGCCAGCAGTTCCCAGGGGGTACAGCCCCAGCATTTT. This encodes CASSSQGVQPQHF.